This entry concerns a single T cell receptor (beta chain). This record belongs to a study of blood T cell repertoires in COVID-19. Study as a whole: Donors in the United States, Italy and Spain gave samples during acute or convalescent COVID-19. In each case, the material was cDNA or gDNA derived from T cells, B-cell-depleted T cells, or PBMCs.

This CDR3 has 13 residues. Germline CDR1 is MNHEY and CDR2 is SVGAGI. Trimming stripped 6 bases from V and 5 bases from J, with 11 bases between. Seattle cases were enrolled at active infection and followed longitudinally. Authors' analysis steps: How many nucleated cells were present was estimated from reference gene primer amplification. Profiled with immunoSEQ multiplex PCR; TCRdb holds only in-frame clones, not every one. V and J calls and clone size are given by that table; D and trimming were obtained from the DNA. The profile shows more than 200,000 clones, about 85% of them singletons. This TCR derives from an elderly woman with COVID-19, enrolled during active disease. Sample: peripheral blood. The chain uses TRBV6-5 and TRBJ2-1; D might be TRBD2 (5 bases). The CDR3 reads CASRRTQDNEQFF. In DNA form, the CDR3 reads TGTGCCAGCAGAAGGACTCAGGACAATGAGCAGTTCTTC.